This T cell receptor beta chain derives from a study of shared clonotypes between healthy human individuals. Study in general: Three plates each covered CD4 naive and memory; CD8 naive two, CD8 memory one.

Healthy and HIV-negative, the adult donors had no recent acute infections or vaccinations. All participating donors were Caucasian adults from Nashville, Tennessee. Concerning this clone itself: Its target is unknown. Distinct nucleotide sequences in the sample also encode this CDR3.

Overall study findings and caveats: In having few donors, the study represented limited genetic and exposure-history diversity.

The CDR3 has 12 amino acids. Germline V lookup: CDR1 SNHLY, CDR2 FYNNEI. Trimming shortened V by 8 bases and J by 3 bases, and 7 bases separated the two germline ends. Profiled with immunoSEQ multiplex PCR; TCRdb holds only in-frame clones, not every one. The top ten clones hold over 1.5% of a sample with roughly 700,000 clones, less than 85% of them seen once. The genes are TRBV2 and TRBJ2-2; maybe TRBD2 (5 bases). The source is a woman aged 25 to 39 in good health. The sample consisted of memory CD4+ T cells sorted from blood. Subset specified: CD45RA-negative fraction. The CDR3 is CASGLYTGELFF. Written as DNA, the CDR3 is TGTGCCAGCGGACTCTACACCGGGGAGCTGTTTTTT.